Below are 21 T cell receptor beta chains sequenced from a single sample in a study of siplizumab effects on memory and regulatory T cells. Profiled with immunoSEQ multiplex PCR; TCRdb holds only in-frame clones, not every one. The data show some 96,000 clones, about 95% seen once. Sequencing was performed on non-Treg CD4+ T cells sorted from blood. The receptors shown here come from a human donor in good health.

This chain uses TRBV6-5 with TRBJ2-7, with D maybe TRBD1 (6 bases). The CDR3 has 13 amino acids. The V and J ends lost 5 bases and 3 bases respectively, with 11 bases between them. Germline V lookup: CDR1 MNHEY, CDR2 SVGAGI. CDR3 in DNA: TGTGCCAGCAGTAGGACAGAACGCTACGAGCAGTACTTC. It encodes CASSRTERYEQYF.

This chain uses TRBV6-5 with TRBJ1-1, with 9 positions matching TRBD1. The CDR3 sequence is 13 residues long. CDR1 is MNHEY and CDR2 is SVGAGI in the germline V gene. V shed 8 bases and J 9 bases; nucleotides not matched to a gene: 10. The CDR3 bases are TGTGCCAGCGGGACGGGACAGGGAGGGAAAGCTTTCTTT. This codes for CASGTGQGGKAFF.

V is TRBV29-1 and J is TRBJ2-3; 7 nucleotides align to TRBD2. CDR1 and CDR2 from the germline V gene are SQVTM and ANQGSEA. The CDR3 consists of 13 residues. Losses at the gene ends were 4 bases for V and 8 bases for J; bases not matched to a gene: 9. CDR3 in amino acids: CSVVGIWGGTQYF. CDR3 in DNA: TGCAGCGTTGTGGGCATCTGGGGGGGTACGCAGTATTTT.

The J gene is TRBJ2-7, the V gene TRBV15; D uncertain. Germline V gene sequence: CDR1 LNHNV, CDR2 YYDKDF (reference sequence). Trimming removed 3 bases at V and 3 bases at J, with 9 bases between. The CDR3 is 13 residues long. The CDR3 spells CATSRDGVYEQYF. CDR3 sequence (DNA): TGTGCCACCAGCAGGGACGGAGTCTACGAGCAGTACTTC.

CDR3 DNA sequence: TGTGCCAGCAGTCAAGACAGAAACACCGGGGAGCTGTTTTTT. It specifies CASSQDRNTGELFF. The V and J genes are TRBV2 and TRBJ2-2, with D possibly TRBD1 on 5 matching bases. Germline CDR1 reads SNHLY; CDR2 reads FYNNEI. The CDR3 covers 14 residues. With 5 bases removed from V and 2 bases from J, the gap between germline ends came to 9 bases.

The J gene is TRBJ2-1, the V gene TRBV10-2, with D tentatively TRBD2 (6 bases). This CDR3 is built from 16 residues. Germline V gene lookup returns CDR1 WSHSY and CDR2 SAAADI. Trimming stripped 0 bases from V and 8 bases from J, with 17 bases between. CDR3: CASSESGRLGGDEQFF. In DNA form, the CDR3 reads TGCGCCAGCAGTGAGTCGGGCCGACTGGGAGGCGATGAGCAGTTCTTC.

The chain carries TRBV28 and TRBJ2-1; the D is unclear. V lost 2 bases to trimming and J lost 7 bases, with 18 bases between them. The germline CDR1 and CDR2 sequences are MDHEN and SYDVKM. The CDR3 is made up of 16 amino acids. CDR3 sequence (DNA): TGTGCCAGCAGTTTAGCCTTCGGGTCAGCAACGAATGAGCAGTTCTTC. Its protein is CASSLAFGSATNEQFF.

The chain uses TRBV5-1 and TRBJ1-1; no definite D call. V lost 0 bases and J lost 0, with 9 bases in between. Germline CDR1 reads SGHRS; CDR2 reads YFSETQ. The CDR3 covers 15 residues. The CDR3 sequence: CASSLGGPMNTEAFF. CDR3 DNA: TGCGCCAGCAGCTTGGGTGGACCGATGAACACTGAAGCTTTCTTT.

This clone has only one observation. The chain is built from TRBV7-8 and TRBJ1-3, with no clear D. V lost 8 bases and J lost 2, with 10 bases in between. Germline loops: CDR1 SGHVS, CDR2 FQNEAQ. This CDR3 has 13 amino acids. CDR3 protein: CASGPRAGNTIYF. DNA for the CDR3: TGTGCCAGCGGTCCCCGGGCTGGAAACACCATATATTTT.

The rearrangement joins TRBV2 to TRBJ1-3; D might be TRBD1 (5 bases). The V gene lost 8 bases and the J gene lost 0 bases, with 14 bases spanning the gap. Per germline, CDR1 SNHLY and CDR2 FYNNEI. The CDR3 is 15 amino acids. CDR3 protein: CASGPGPSSGNTIYF. DNA of the CDR3: TGTGCCAGCGGGCCGGGACCGAGCTCTGGAAACACCATATATTTT. The full variable domain, its missing parts supplied by reference TRBV2 and TRBJ1-3, is EPEVTQTPSHQVTQMGQEVILRCVPISNHLYFYWYRQILGQKVEFLVSFYNNEISEKSEIFDDQFSVERPDGSNFTLKIRSTKLEDSAMYFCASGPGPSSGNTIYFGEGSWLTVV.

This clone was detected only once. The rearrangement joins TRBV5-4 to TRBJ2-1; TRBD2 matches 12 bases. The junction had 12 bases not matched to a gene; V was cut back by 4 bases and J by 10 bases. This CDR3 is built from 16 residues. The germline V gene has CDR1 SGHNT and CDR2 YYREEE (reference sequence). CDR3 nucleotide sequence: TGTGCCAGCAGCGCAAAAGCACTGGGACTAGCGGGCGAGCAGTTCTTC. Translation gives CASSAKALGLAGEQFF.

The chain is built from TRBV27 and TRBJ2-1, with 12 bases identical to TRBD2. J lost 2 bases, V lost 6 bases, and 5 bases had no gene match. The germline V gene encodes CDR1 MNHEY and CDR2 SMNVEV (reference sequence). The CDR3 consists of 16 residues. In nucleotides, the CDR3 is TGTGCCAGCAGCAGACTAGCGGGAGCAACCTACAATGAGCAGTTCTTC. This encodes CASSRLAGATYNEQFF.

This sequence joins TRBV6-5 and TRBJ2-5; D remains unclear. This CDR3 comprises 12 residues. V was trimmed by 7 bases and J by 1 base, leaving 7 bases between them. Germline assignment: CDR1 MNHEY and CDR2 SVGAGI. The CDR3: CASKPSQETQYF. In DNA form, the CDR3 reads TGTGCCAGCAAGCCCAGCCAAGAGACCCAGTACTTC.

V and J are TRBV5-4 and TRBJ2-7; D not certain. Trimming took off 0 bases at V and 1 base at J, with 8 bases between the two ends. From germline, CDR1 is SGHNT and CDR2 YYREEE (reference sequence). The CDR3 runs to 14 residues. This CDR3 is CASSLGGGSYEQYF. CDR3 bases: TGTGCCAGCAGCTTGGGCGGTGGTTCCTACGAGCAGTACTTC.

The J gene is TRBJ2-3, the V gene TRBV5-1, with 8 bases that match TRBD2. The CDR3 has 15 amino acids. Germline trimming cut 3 bases from V and 0 bases from J; bases unmatched to any gene: 3. Per germline, CDR1 SGHRS and CDR2 YFSETQ. The DNA for the CDR3 is TGCGCCAGCAGCTCAATAGCGGGAAGCACAGATACGCAGTATTTT. It specifies CASSSIAGSTDTQYF.

The CDR3 loop is CATSRDYVNRNGYTF. DNA for the CDR3: TGTGCCACCAGCAGAGATTATGTTAACCGGAACGGCTACACCTTC. This chain joins TRBV15 and TRBJ1-2; D is undetermined. This CDR3 is built from 15 residues. Germline assignment: CDR1 LNHNV and CDR2 YYDKDF (reference sequence). The V gene lost 0 bases and the J gene lost 8 bases, with 16 bases spanning the gap.

V and J are TRBV6-5 and TRBJ1-2; 10 bases map to TRBD1. Germline V gives CDR1 MNHEY, CDR2 SVGAGI. CDR3 size: 13 residues. V dropped 8 bases and J dropped 8; count of bases not matched to a gene: 8. The chain's CDR3 is CASRGTGEVGYTF. The CDR3 DNA reads TGTGCCAGCCGAGGGACAGGGGAGGTCGGCTACACCTTC.

The CDR3 reads CASSPSGRKSGELFF. The CDR3 bases are TGTGCCAGCAGCCCTAGCGGGAGGAAATCTGGGGAGCTGTTTTTT. The chain uses TRBV7-2 and TRBJ2-2, with 11 bases matching TRBD2. V was clipped by 5 bases and J by 8 bases; unmatched bases: 7. The CDR3 sequence is 15 residues long. CDR1 and CDR2 from the germline V gene are SGHTA and FQGNSA. Full variable domain (rest looked up from reference TRBV7-2 and TRBJ2-2): GAGVSQSPSNKVTEKGKDVELRCDPISGHTALYWYRQSLGQGLEFLIYFQGNSAPDKSGLPSDRFSAERTGGSVSTLTIQRTQQEDSAVYLCASSPSGRKSGELFFGEGSRLTVL.

The chain is built from TRBV19 and TRBJ2-7; 9 bases map to TRBD1. The CDR3 spans 14 residues. The germline V gene has CDR1 LNHDA and CDR2 SQIVND (reference sequence). Unmatched junction bases numbered 7, after V lost 6 bases and J lost 4 bases. CDR3 nucleotide sequence: TGTGCCAGTAGGTCTAAGGACAGGGGTTACGAGCAGTACTTC. Translation: CASRSKDRGYEQYF. The full variable domain, with the rest looked up from reference TRBV19 and TRBJ2-7, is DGGITQSPKYLFRKEGQNVTLSCEQNLNHDAMYWYRQDPGQGLRLIYYSQIVNDFQKGDIAEGYSVSREKKESFPLTVTSAQKNPTAFYLCASRSKDRGYEQYFGPGTRLTVT.

This chain connects TRBV6-5 to TRBJ2-7; D gene uncertain. V lost 3 bases and J lost 0, with 12 bases in between. CDR1 is MNHEY and CDR2 is SVGAGI in the germline V gene. The CDR3 length is 15 residues. The CDR3 loop reads CASSYRPGLSYEQYF. The DNA of the CDR3 is TGTGCCAGCAGTTATCGTCCCGGCCTCTCCTACGAGCAGTACTTC.

This rearrangement joins TRBV6-5 to TRBJ2-1; no clear D gene. Germline CDR1 reads MNHEY; CDR2 reads SVGAGI. The CDR3 is 12 amino acids. Trimming removed 2 bases at V and 7 bases at J, with 6 bases between. In nucleotides, the CDR3 is TGTGCCAGCAGTTACCGGAGAAATGAGCAGTTCTTC. Protein sequence: CASSYRRNEQFF.